These 13 T cell receptor beta chains were all obtained from the same sample, sequenced in a study of glioma-infiltrating T cells after dendritic cell vaccination. Method: immunoSEQ multiplex PCR; TCRdb's copy keeps in-frame clones and lacks some. Of around 10,000 clones in the sample, about 80% were seen once. Described time point: after dendritic cell vaccination, including at tumor progression/relapse. Sequenced material: blood, taken after dendritic cell vaccination. The receptors shown here come from a human donor with glioblastoma.

The chain uses TRBV5-1 and TRBJ1-2, with no clear D. There are 15 residues in the CDR3. V shed 0 bases and J shed 7 bases, with 16 bases lying between them. Germline V gives CDR1 SGHRS, CDR2 YFSETQ. The CDR3, as DNA: TGCGCCAGCAGCTTGGCTGGGGAGAGGGCGTCTGGCTACACCTTC. The encoded protein is CASSLAGERASGYTF.

The chain uses TRBV14 and TRBJ2-1, with D unresolved. The CDR3 is made up of 12 amino acids. Germline V gene sequence: CDR1 SGHDN, CDR2 FVKESK. Between the trimmed V and J ends, which lost 4 bases and 9 bases, there was a span of 10 bases. CDR3 coding DNA: TGTGCCAGCAGCCTAATTTTCGGTGAGCAGTTCTTC. Translating gives CASSLIFGEQFF.

This clone was detected only a few times. The chain is built from TRBV19 and TRBJ2-7; a weak D match, TRBD2 (6 bases). The CDR3 is 11 residues long. Germline V gene data show CDR1 as LNHDA and CDR2 as SQIVND (reference sequence). Between the trimmed V and J ends, which lost 3 bases and 10 bases, there was a span of 10 bases. CDR3 nucleotides: TGTGCCAGTAGTATGGGGGGATTTCAGTACTTC. The encoded protein is CASSMGGFQYF.

The chain is built from TRBV7-9 and TRBJ2-7, with a tentative D call TRBD2 (6 bases). This CDR3 has 14 residues. V lost 4 bases and J lost 4, with 14 bases in between. Germline CDR1 SEHNR, CDR2 FQNEAQ (reference sequence). The CDR3 sequence: CASSSPGLWYEQYF. CDR3 DNA sequence: TGTGCCAGCAGCTCCCCGGGACTCTGGTACGAGCAGTACTTC.

The chain is built from TRBV30 and TRBJ2-7, with D possibly matching TRBD2 (6 bases). V was pared by 3 bases and J by 3 bases, with 12 bases between. Germline V lookup: CDR1 GTSNPN, CDR2 SVGIG (reference sequence). This CDR3 comprises 13 residues. The CDR3 coding sequence is TGTGCCTGGAGCGGGACTGGCTTCTACGAGCAGTACTTC. It specifies CAWSGTGFYEQYF.

This chain links TRBV19 with TRBJ2-7, with 11 bases identical to TRBD2. CDR3 length: 19 amino acids. V lost 4 bases to trimming and J lost 2 bases; unmatched junction nucleotides: 16. CDR1 LNHDA and CDR2 SQIVND come from the germline V gene (reference sequence). The CDR3 DNA reads TGTGCCAGTAGTAAACAGGGGGTTTCTATAGCGGGAGGGACCTACGAGCAGTACTTC. Its protein is CASSKQGVSIAGGTYEQYF.

This clone came up once. This chain uses TRBV6-5 with TRBJ2-3; perhaps TRBD2 as D (5 bases). Germline V gives CDR1 MNHEY, CDR2 SVGAGI. Trimming stripped 6 bases from V and 2 bases from J, with 12 bases between. The CDR3 totals 14 residues. The CDR3 is CASSPDWATDTQYF. CDR3 nucleotide sequence: TGTGCCAGCAGCCCGGACTGGGCCACAGATACGCAGTATTTT.

This clone appeared a single time. The genes are TRBV2 and TRBJ1-5; no firm D call. Trimming left V 7 bases short and J 9 bases short, with 16 bases between. Germline V gives CDR1 SNHLY, CDR2 FYNNEI. The CDR3 loop spans 13 amino acids. The chain's CDR3 is CASTGTGSGPQHF. The CDR3 bases are TGTGCCAGCACGGGTACCGGGAGTGGGCCCCAGCATTTT.

The V gene is TRBV19, the J gene TRBJ2-2, with 13 nucleotides matching TRBD2. Germline-derived CDR1 and CDR2 are LNHDA and SQIVND (reference sequence). J was trimmed by 0 bases and V by 7 bases; bases with no gene match: 11. The CDR3 runs to 19 residues. CDR3: CASTARRTSGRANTGELFF. DNA for the CDR3: TGTGCCAGTACCGCCCGTCGGACTAGCGGGAGAGCGAACACCGGGGAGCTGTTTTTT.

The V and J genes are TRBV7-3 and TRBJ2-1, with 10 bases matching TRBD2. Germline lookup yields CDR1 SGHTA and CDR2 FQGTGA. V lost 1 base to trimming and J lost 7 bases; unmatched junction nucleotides: 10. CDR3 length equals 17 residues. Here the CDR3 DNA reads TGTGCCAGCAGCTTAAGCCCCGCTAGCGGGAGACAAAATGAGCAGTTCTTC. Encoded protein: CASSLSPASGRQNEQFF.

This clone was detected a few times. This chain joins TRBV18 and TRBJ2-6; D call uncertain. V was trimmed by 5 bases and J by 0 bases, leaving 5 bases between them. Germline-derived CDR1 and CDR2 are KGHSH and LQKENI. The length of the CDR3 is 14 residues. The CDR3 DNA sequence: TGTGCCAGCTCAGAGCTCTCTGGGGCCAACGTCCTGACTTTC. It is translated as CASSELSGANVLTF.

This CDR3 reads CAWSVEPNTQYF. In DNA form, the CDR3 reads TGTGCCTGGAGTGTAGAGCCTAATACGCAGTATTTT. The genes are TRBV30 and TRBJ2-3, with D uncertain. Germline values: CDR1 GTSNPN, CDR2 SVGIG (reference sequence). The CDR3 is made up of 12 amino acids. The germline V and J ends were trimmed by 0 bases and 7 bases, with 8 bases remaining between them.

This chain uses TRBV20-1 with TRBJ1-5; D uncertain. Per the germline V gene, CDR1 is DFQATT and CDR2 is SNEGSKA (reference sequence). V was trimmed by 5 bases and J by 1 base, leaving 3 bases between them. The CDR3 has 11 amino acids. The CDR3: CSALSNQPQHF. The CDR3 DNA follows: TGCAGTGCTCTCAGCAATCAGCCCCAGCATTTT.